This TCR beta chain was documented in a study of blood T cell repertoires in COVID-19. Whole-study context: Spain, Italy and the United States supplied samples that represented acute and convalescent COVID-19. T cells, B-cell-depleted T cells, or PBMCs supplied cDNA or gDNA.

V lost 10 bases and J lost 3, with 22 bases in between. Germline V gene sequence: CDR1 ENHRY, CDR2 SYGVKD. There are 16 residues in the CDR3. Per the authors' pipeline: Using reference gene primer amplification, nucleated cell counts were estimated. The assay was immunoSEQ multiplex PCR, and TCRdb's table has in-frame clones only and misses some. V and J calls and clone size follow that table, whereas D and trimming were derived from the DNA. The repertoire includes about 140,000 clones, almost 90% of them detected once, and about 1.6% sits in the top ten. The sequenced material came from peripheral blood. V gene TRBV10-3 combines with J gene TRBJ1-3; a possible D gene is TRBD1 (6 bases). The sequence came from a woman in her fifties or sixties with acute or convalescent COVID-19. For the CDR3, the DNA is TGTGCCAGTAGTTGGGCCGAGGACAGCCATGGAAACACCATATATTTT. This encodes CASSWAEDSHGNTIYF.